Reported below is one TCR beta chain. Its antigen is as yet unknown. The CDR3 totals 18 residues. V lost 3 bases, J lost 3 bases, and 24 bases lay in between. Germline CDR1 reads LGHNA; CDR2 reads YSLEER. The sample is drawn from a study of cytomegalovirus exposure and HLA in healthy donors. General study findings and limits: Among the CMV-associated chains, a few were confirmed in vitro as specific for CMV antigens. In a later analysis, productive TCRs from donors in an Asian-associated ancestry cluster reportedly carried fewer N-insertions than the cohort mean.

PCR primers comprised 60 Vbeta and 13 Jbeta primers. The protocol was immunoSEQ multiplex PCR, while the TCRdb copy is restricted to in-frame clones and leaves out a portion. The profile covers around 190,000 clones, with over 70% appearing a single time and approximately 0.51% taken by the ten largest. Source material: PBMCs. This chain joins TRBV4-3 and TRBJ2-7, with D possibly TRBD1 on 6 matching bases. The source is a woman between 45 and 60 years old in good health and CMV-seronegative. CDR3 amino acids: CASSQGRSGVGQNYEQYF. The CDR3 region has the DNA TGCGCCAGCAGCCAGGGTCGATCAGGGGTTGGACAGAACTACGAGCAGTACTTC.